This T cell receptor beta chain was recorded in a study of memory CD4+ T cells and cytomegalovirus serostatus. Study background: Of the healthy Belgian adults, 9 or 10 were CMV seropositive and 20 to 25 seronegative. Study results and caveats: Repertoires predicted CMV serostatus with median bootstrapped AUC of around 0.95.

This CDR3 contains 21 residues. Germline lookup yields CDR1 GTSNPN and CDR2 SVGIG (reference sequence). Trimming took 0 bases from V and 2 from J, leaving 29 bases between them. The sort gate was single viable CD3+CD4+CD8-CD45RO+ cells for memory CD4+ T cells. Serostatus was set by detecting CMV pp150, pp28, p38, p52 IgG. With regard to this clone: What it recognizes is unknown.

The protocol was immunoSEQ multiplex PCR, while the TCRdb copy is restricted to in-frame clones and leaves out a portion. The sample carries about 61,000 clones, approximately 78% recorded once. The chain is built from TRBV30 and TRBJ1-3; TRBD1 might be the D (5 bases). This clonotype was obtained from an adult in good health and CMV-seronegative. Specimen: memory CD4+ T cells from blood. CDR3 loop: CAWSVRDFRRGINLAGNTIYF. In nucleotides, the CDR3 is TGTGCCTGGAGTGTACGGGACTTTCGGAGAGGGATTAATTTGGCTGGAAACACCATATATTTT.